A single sample is the source of the 12 T cell receptor beta chains below, sequenced in a study of blood T cell repertoires in COVID-19. Repertoires were generated with immunoSEQ multiplex PCR, while TCRdb's copy carries only in-frame clones and drops some. The sample carries around 200,000 clones, less than 90% recorded once. The specimen was PBMCs or T cells enriched from blood (not recorded which). Receptors were obtained from a young woman who had been exposed to COVID-19.

DNA for the CDR3: TGTGCCATCAGTGTGGTGAGGGACTCCCTTGGTGAGCAGTTCTTC. It translates to CAISVVRDSLGEQFF. The chain uses TRBV10-3 and TRBJ2-1, with D possibly TRBD2 on 6 matching bases. Germline V gene sequence: CDR1 ENHRY, CDR2 SYGVKD. Trimming took 4 bases from V and 9 from J, leaving 19 bases between them. The CDR3 is 15 amino acids.

J is TRBJ2-7 and V is TRBV6-5, with 7 bases that match TRBD1. The J segment lost 4 bases and the V segment lost 5 bases, leaving 11 bases of the junction unmatched. Germline CDR1 MNHEY, CDR2 SVGAGI. The CDR3 extends over 15 amino acids. CDR3 DNA: TGTGCCAGCAGTCGAGGGGGCGCTGGGGGATACGAGCAGTACTTC. Its translation is CASSRGGAGGYEQYF.

This chain links TRBV19 with TRBJ1-4; a possible D gene is TRBD1 (6 bases). V lost 5 bases and J 14 bases, leaving 21 bases between the germline ends. Germline loops: CDR1 LNHDA, CDR2 SQIVND (reference sequence). The CDR3 length is 14 residues. CDR3 DNA sequence: TGTGCCAGTAGTCCCAGCCGGGACACGATTGCGCTGTTTTTT. Encoded protein: CASSPSRDTIALFF.

The DNA of the CDR3 is TGCAGCGTTCAACAGGGATCGGGGAATTCACCCCTCCACTTT. Translation: CSVQQGSGNSPLHF. The chain recombines TRBV29-1 with TRBJ1-6; weak D call: TRBD1 (6 bases). The ends were cut back, 5 bases at V and 7 bases at J, with 15 bases in the middle. This CDR3 contains 14 residues. The germline V gene encodes CDR1 SQVTM and CDR2 ANQGSEA.

This clone was detected only once. The V gene is TRBV7-3, the J gene TRBJ2-7; D not resolved. The CDR3 spans 13 residues. CDR1 is SGHTA, CDR2 FQGTGA, per germline. The V end was cut by 6 bases, the J end by 1 base, with 10 bases between. CDR3 bases: TGTGCCAGCAGTCTCTATTATTCCTACGAGCAGTACTTC. Residues: CASSLYYSYEQYF.

The chain couples TRBV24-1 to TRBJ2-5; 7 nucleotides agree with TRBD1. The CDR3 covers 15 residues. After removal of 1 base from V and 3 bases from J, the junction contained 4 bases not matched to a gene. In germline, CDR1 is KGHDR, CDR2 SFDVKD. The CDR3 sequence is CATSDFETGKETQYF. CDR3 DNA: TGTGCCACCAGTGATTTCGAGACAGGGAAAGAGACCCAGTACTTC.

The gene calls are TRBV2 and TRBJ2-3; 8 nucleotides agree with TRBD2. CDR3 length: 16 amino acids. The germline CDR1 and CDR2 sequences are SNHLY and FYNNEI. J lost 3 bases, V lost 10 bases, and 15 bases had no gene match. CDR3 bases: TGTGCCACTCGGGGGGGCTATGTGGGGCTAACAGATACGCAGTATTTT. Translated: CATRGGYVGLTDTQYF.

The gene calls are TRBV21-1 and TRBJ2-3; TRBD2 reflects the table's D call only, with no check against the DNA. TRBV21-1 is labeled a pseudogene. The CDR3 runs to 19 residues. The CDR3: CASSKESGTTSGGADTQYF. The CDR3 bases are TGTGCCAGCAGCAAAGAAAGTGGCACTACTAGCGGGGGGGCAGATACGCAGTATTTT.

The chain carries TRBV2 and TRBJ1-5, with TRBD1 identical over 7 bases. The CDR3 length is 14 residues. V gave up 7 bases and J gave up 2 bases; unmatched junction bases: 5. Germline-derived CDR1 and CDR2 are SNHLY and FYNNEI. CDR3 sequence reads: CASKPTGGNQPQHF. The CDR3, as DNA: TGTGCCAGCAAACCAACAGGGGGCAATCAGCCCCAGCATTTT.

The chain employs TRBV3-1 (or the pseudogene TRBV3-2) and TRBJ1-5, with 7 bases fitting TRBD1. This CDR3 has 14 amino acids. CDR1 is LGHDT and CDR2 is YNNKEL in the germline V gene (reference sequence). V lost 7 bases, J lost 1 base, and 4 bases stayed unmatched. Here the CDR3 DNA reads TGTGCCAGCACCACAGGGGTGAGCAATCAGCCCCAGCATTTT. Translated, it gives CASTTGVSNQPQHF.

The V gene is TRBV11-2, the J gene TRBJ1-2, with TRBD1 identical over 9 bases. In germline, CDR1 is SGHAT, CDR2 FQNNGV. V was clipped by 4 bases and J by 5 bases; unmatched bases: 11. The CDR3 is 16 amino acids. The CDR3 DNA is TGTGCCAGCAGCTCCAATTATCCACAGGGGGCATATGGCTACACCTTC. This encodes CASSSNYPQGAYGYTF. Combining the CDR3 with reference TRBV11-2 and TRBJ1-2 gives the whole variable domain EAGVAQSPRYKIIEKRQSVAFWCNPISGHATLYWYQQILGQGPKLLIQFQNNGVVDDSQLPKDRFSAERLKGVDSTLKIQPAKLEDSAVYLCASSSNYPQGAYGYTFGSGTRLTVV.

The chain is built from TRBV3-1 (or the pseudogene TRBV3-2) and TRBJ1-1; D may be TRBD1 (5 bases). The V end was cut by 1 base, the J end by 6 bases, with 12 bases between. This CDR3 contains 14 residues. Germline-derived CDR1 and CDR2 are LGHDT and YNNKEL (reference sequence). CDR3 in amino acids: CASSQVSRAAEAFF. The CDR3 coding sequence is TGTGCCAGCAGCCAAGTATCCAGGGCTGCTGAAGCTTTCTTT.